A single sample gave rise to the 19 T cell receptor beta chains below, sequenced in a study of T-cell memory formation after mild COVID-19. TCRdb reprocessed the 5' RACE reads with MiXCR, giving one entry per CDR3 protein. The data show 200,000 to 250,000 distinct CDR3 sequences, approximately 10% seen once. The sample taken for sequencing was PBMCs or a T cell subset sorted from them (not recorded which). These receptors were taken from a man aged 18-30 years who had mild COVID-19 (a few samples of this study predate the infection). Cell type and time point are not known.

With regard to this clonotype: This could be a read error, since a much larger clone is one nucleotide away. J is TRBJ2-1 and V is TRBV7-9, with TRBD1 matching over 7 bases. The germline CDR1 and CDR2 sequences are SEHNR and FQNEAQ (reference sequence). The CDR3 length is 13 residues. J was trimmed by 9 bases and V by 1 base; bases with no gene match: 3. The CDR3 DNA reads as TGTGCCAGCAGCTTAGGACAGGGCAGTGAGCAGTTCTTC. Translating it yields CASSLGQGSEQFF.

V is TRBV7-9 and J is TRBJ1-4; 9 bases agree with TRBD1. This CDR3 is built from 16 residues. The germline CDR1 and CDR2 sequences are SEHNR and FQNEAQ (reference sequence). The junction had 5 bases not matched to a gene; V was cut back by 2 bases and J by 4 bases. In nucleotides, the CDR3 is TGTGCCAGCAGCTTACACAGGGGGCTTGGTAATGAAAAACTGTTTTTT. It yields the protein CASSLHRGLGNEKLFF.

The genes are TRBV7-9 and TRBJ1-1; D remains ambiguous. Trimming removed 6 bases at V and 5 bases at J, with 13 bases between. Germline CDR1 is SEHNR and CDR2 is FQNEAQ (reference sequence). The CDR3 contains 13 residues. The CDR3 DNA reads TGTGCCAGCAGGTGGGAACTGGGGACTGAAGCTTTCTTT. It is translated as CASRWELGTEAFF.

The V and J genes are TRBV20-1 and TRBJ2-1, with D maybe TRBD2 (7 bases). Germline V CDR1 and CDR2: DFQATT, SNEGSKA (reference sequence). V shed 3 bases and J shed 6 bases, with 15 bases lying between them. The CDR3 sequence is 14 residues long. The DNA of the CDR3 is TGCAGTGCTAGCCACACCGCGGGGGCCAATGAGCAGTTCTTC. Translating it yields CSASHTAGANEQFF.

This clonotype was seen a handful of times. CDR3 DNA sequence: TGTGCCAGCAGTTACGGGACTAGCGGGTCCACAGATACGCAGTATTTT. This sequence encodes CASSYGTSGSTDTQYF. The V gene is TRBV6-2 or TRBV6-3, the J gene TRBJ2-3; 12 bases line up with TRBD2. V was pared by 2 bases and J by 2 bases, with 2 bases of the junction left unmatched. The length of the CDR3 is 16 residues. Germline CDR1 MNHEY, CDR2 SVGEGT.

J is TRBJ2-2 and V is TRBV5-1; no definite D call. V was shortened by 4 bases and J by 1 base, with 8 bases between the two germline ends. CDR1 and CDR2 from the germline V gene are SGHRS and YFSETQ. The CDR3 has 14 residues. CDR3 nucleotides: TGCGCCAGCAGCGCAGGCCAGAACACCGGGGAGCTGTTTTTT. It codes for CASSAGQNTGELFF.

V usage is TRBV6-6 and J usage is TRBJ1-2, with no clear D. The CDR3 spans 15 residues. Trimming took 7 bases from V and 5 from J, leaving 20 bases between them. Per the germline V gene, CDR1 is MNHNY and CDR2 is SVGAGI (reference sequence). Here the CDR3 DNA reads TGTGCCAGCACCATGGAGTCATATAGGGCGTATGGCTACACCTTC. It encodes CASTMESYRAYGYTF.

This clonotype showed up just a few times. The V and J genes are TRBV28 and TRBJ2-5; D may be TRBD1 (6 bases). There are 13 residues in the CDR3. Germline assignment: CDR1 MDHEN and CDR2 SYDVKM. Between the trimmed V and J ends, which lost 6 bases and 4 bases, there was a span of 12 bases. The chain's CDR3 is CASSYGQTETQYF. In DNA, the CDR3 is TGTGCCAGCAGCTACGGACAGACAGAGACCCAGTACTTC.

The genes are TRBV7-6 and TRBJ1-1, with D perhaps TRBD1 (6 bases). With 5 bases removed from V and 5 bases from J, the gap between germline ends came to 18 bases. This CDR3 is built from 15 residues. Per the germline V gene, CDR1 is SGHVS and CDR2 is FNYEAQ. In DNA form, the CDR3 reads TGTGCCAGCAGCCAAATGGGGGGCGATTGGACTGAAGCTTTCTTT. Its translation: CASSQMGGDWTEAFF.

This clonotype showed up just a few times. The chain carries TRBV7-9 and TRBJ2-1, with 9 bases identical to TRBD2. The CDR3 covers 15 residues. Germline V lookup: CDR1 SEHNR, CDR2 FQNEAQ (reference sequence). V gave up 8 bases and J gave up 5 bases; unmatched junction bases: 10. The CDR3 region has the DNA TGTGCCAGCGCCCTGGGGCTAGCGGGGAACAATGAGCAGTTCTTC. Amino acids: CASALGLAGNNEQFF.

The rearrangement joins TRBV6-5 to TRBJ1-2; D remains ambiguous. Germline lookup yields CDR1 MNHEY and CDR2 SVGAGI. There are 14 residues in the CDR3. The ends were cut back, 2 bases at V and 7 bases at J, with 14 bases in the middle. This CDR3 reads CASSYASESVGYTF. CDR3 nucleotide sequence: TGTGCCAGCAGTTACGCTTCTGAGTCCGTTGGCTACACCTTC.

V gene TRBV7-9 combines with J gene TRBJ1-6; the D gene is possibly TRBD1 (5 bases). CDR3 length: 16 residues. The V end lost 5 bases, the J end lost 9 bases, and 20 bases lay between the germline ends. The germline gives CDR1 SEHNR, CDR2 FQNEAQ (reference sequence). The CDR3 DNA follows: TGTGCCAGCAGCCTAGGCGCAGGGTCTGGTTCTTCACCCCTCCACTTT. It translates to CASSLGAGSGSSPLHF.

The table lists this clonotype with a few counts. The chain combines TRBV20-1 with TRBJ1-1; D is possibly TRBD1 (5 bases). From germline, CDR1 is DFQATT and CDR2 SNEGSKA (reference sequence). The germline V and J ends were trimmed by 7 bases and 4 bases, with 16 bases remaining between them. The CDR3 length is 13 residues. CDR3 nucleotides: TGCAGTGTTCCGGGAGGGAGGGGCACTGAAGCTTTCTTT. This sequence encodes CSVPGGRGTEAFF.

Only a few counts were recorded for this clonotype. The chain uses TRBV3-1 and TRBJ2-4; the D gene could be TRBD1 or TRBD2 (5 bases each). The CDR3 sequence is 17 residues long. Germline V gene data show CDR1 as LGHDT and CDR2 as YNNKEL (reference sequence). Trimming pared 3 bases from V and 0 bases from J, leaving 15 bases between. CDR3 sequence: CASSQGRDLGAKNIQYF. In DNA, the CDR3 is TGTGCCAGCAGCCAGGGCCGGGACCTTGGAGCCAAAAACATTCAGTACTTC.

The chain recombines TRBV29-1 with TRBJ1-5; possibly TRBD1 for D (5 bases). Germline CDR1 SQVTM, CDR2 ANQGSEA. The CDR3 has 11 residues. V was pared by 8 bases and J by 5 bases, with 10 bases between. The CDR3 protein is CSSGGYQPQHF. DNA for the CDR3: TGCAGCTCTGGGGGTTATCAGCCCCAGCATTTT. The full variable domain, its missing parts supplied by reference TRBV29-1 and TRBJ1-5, is SAVISQKPSRDICQRGTSLTIQCQVDSQVTMMFWYRQQPGQSLTLIATANQGSEATYESGFVIDKFPISRPNLTFSTLTVSNMSPEDSSIYLCSSGGYQPQHFGDGTRLSIL.

This clonotype has at least ten counts. The chain joins TRBV18 to TRBJ2-7, with D perhaps matching TRBD1 or TRBD2 (5 bases each). CDR1 and CDR2 (germline): KGHSH, LQKENI. The CDR3 spans 15 residues. V gave up 6 bases and J gave up 0 bases, with 15 bases separating them. As DNA, the CDR3 is TGTGCCAGCTCCCGGGCCCCAGGGAGCTCCTACGAGCAGTACGTC. This codes for CASSRAPGSSYEQYV.

This clonotype was seen more than once but under ten times. The chain links TRBV4-3 to TRBJ2-1; 12 nucleotides line up with TRBD1. CDR3 length: 17 amino acids. V trimming: 4 bases; J trimming: 8 bases; junction bases outside the gene matches: 12. Germline values: CDR1 LGHNA, CDR2 YSLEER. The CDR3 region is CASSLRRGTGGIDEQFF. The CDR3 DNA reads TGCGCCAGCAGCCTTCGAAGGGGGACAGGGGGCATTGATGAGCAGTTCTTC.

This clonotype was found a few times. J is TRBJ1-1 and V is TRBV4-1; 9 nucleotides match TRBD1. Germline V gene data show CDR1 as MGHRA and CDR2 as YSYEKL. V was pared by 4 bases and J by 0 bases, with 15 bases of the junction left unmatched. The length of the CDR3 is 19 residues. CDR3 in amino acids: CASSPHRGQGLPMNTEAFF. The CDR3, as DNA: TGCGCCAGCAGCCCCCACAGAGGACAGGGGCTCCCTATGAACACTGAAGCTTTCTTT.

This clonotype was detected a few times. The rearrangement joins TRBV9 to TRBJ2-5, with 7 bases lining up with TRBD2. V was pared by 0 bases and J by 1 base, with 3 bases of the junction left unmatched. The CDR3 consists of 15 residues. Germline V gene data show CDR1 as SGDLS and CDR2 as YYNGEE. CDR3 nucleotide sequence: TGTGCCAGCAGCGTAGGGGGGAGGGCCCAAGAGACCCAGTACTTC. It specifies CASSVGGRAQETQYF.